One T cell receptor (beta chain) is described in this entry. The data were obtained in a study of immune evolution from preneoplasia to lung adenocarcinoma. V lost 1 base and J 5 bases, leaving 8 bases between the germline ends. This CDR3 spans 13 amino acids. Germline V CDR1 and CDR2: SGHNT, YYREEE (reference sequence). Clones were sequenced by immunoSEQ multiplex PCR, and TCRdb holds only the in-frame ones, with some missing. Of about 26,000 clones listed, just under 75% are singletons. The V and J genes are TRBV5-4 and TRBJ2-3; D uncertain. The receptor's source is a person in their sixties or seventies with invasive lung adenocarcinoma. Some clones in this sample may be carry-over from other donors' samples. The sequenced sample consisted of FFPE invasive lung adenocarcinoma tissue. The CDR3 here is CASSLPVKDTQYF. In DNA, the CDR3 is TGTGCCAGCAGCTTGCCTGTGAAAGATACGCAGTATTTT.